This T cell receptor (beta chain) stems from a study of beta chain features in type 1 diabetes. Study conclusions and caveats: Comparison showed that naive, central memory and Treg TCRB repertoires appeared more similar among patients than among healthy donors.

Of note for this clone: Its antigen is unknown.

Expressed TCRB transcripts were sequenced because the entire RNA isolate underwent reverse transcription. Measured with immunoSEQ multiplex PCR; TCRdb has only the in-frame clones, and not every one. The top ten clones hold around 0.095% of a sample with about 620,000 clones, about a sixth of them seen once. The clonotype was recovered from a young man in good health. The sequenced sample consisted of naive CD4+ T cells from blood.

In nucleotides, the CDR3 is TGTGCCAGCAGCTTAGCTGGGACAGATGAAGCTTTCTTT. Encoded protein: CASSLAGTDEAFF. The chain uses TRBV11-2 and TRBJ1-1; 7 positions agree with TRBD1. CDR3 length equals 13 residues. Unmatched junction bases numbered 3, after V lost 1 base and J lost 7 bases. Germline lookup yields CDR1 SGHAT and CDR2 FQNNGV. The full variable domain, rest sourced from reference TRBV11-2 and TRBJ1-1, is EAGVAQSPRYKIIEKRQSVAFWCNPISGHATLYWYQQILGQGPKLLIQFQNNGVVDDSQLPKDRFSAERLKGVDSTLKIQPAKLEDSAVYLCASSLAGTDEAFFGQGTRLTVV.